These 22 T cell receptor beta chains originate from one sample sequenced in a study of T cell responses to AZD1222 COVID-19 vaccine. Generated by immunoSEQ multiplex PCR, the TCRdb table keeps only in-frame clones and is missing some. The sample consists of some 150,000 clones, over 70% of them appearing once. Here the sequenced sample was peripheral blood, taken 28 days after the second AZD1222 dose. The receptor source for this set is an adult who received the AZD1222 COVID-19 vaccine.

The rearrangement joins TRBV15 to TRBJ2-3; D remains ambiguous. V was clipped by 1 base and J by 0 bases, with 5 bases between them. Germline CDR1 and CDR2: LNHNV and YYDKDF (reference sequence). CDR3 length: 14 residues. The CDR3 is CATSRGDSTDTQYF. The CDR3 nucleotides read TGTGCCACCAGCAGAGGTGACAGCACAGATACGCAGTATTTT.

The V gene is TRBV5-1, the J gene TRBJ2-3; D not resolved. V was cut by 4 bases and J by 4 bases, with 13 bases left in between. The CDR3 runs 14 residues. Germline CDR1 reads SGHRS; CDR2 reads YFSETQ. In DNA form, the CDR3 reads TGCGCCAGCAGCCCCATCGCGGCATCAGATACGCAGTATTTT. Protein: CASSPIAASDTQYF. The full variable domain, with the rest looked up from reference TRBV5-1 and TRBJ2-3, is KAGVTQTPRYLIKTRGQQVTLSCSPISGHRSVSWYQQTPGQGLQFLFEYFSETQRNKGNFPGRFSGRQFSNSRSEMNVSTLELGDSALYLCASSPIAASDTQYFGPGTRLTVL.

A single count supports this clone. V gene TRBV24-1 combines with J gene TRBJ1-5; no reliable D call. Germline loops: CDR1 KGHDR, CDR2 SFDVKD. V was pared by 7 bases and J by 7 bases, with 13 bases between. The CDR3 has 13 residues. CDR3 sequence: CATSPKVGQPQHF. CDR3 bases: TGTGCCACCAGCCCCAAGGTAGGGCAGCCCCAGCATTTT.

The gene calls are TRBV7-9 and TRBJ1-4, with D hard to call. CDR1 and CDR2 from the germline V gene are SEHNR and FQNEAQ (reference sequence). Trimming removed 1 base at V and 5 bases at J, with 11 bases between. The CDR3 is made up of 15 amino acids. CDR3 protein: CASSLGQGVNEKLFF. CDR3 nucleotide sequence: TGTGCCAGCAGCTTAGGTCAAGGAGTCAATGAAAAACTGTTTTTT.

The count of this clone is one. V and J are TRBV5-4 and TRBJ2-1; 10 bases fit TRBD2. V lost 2 bases and J lost 7; bases outside the gene matches: 6. This CDR3 region has 15 residues. From germline, CDR1 is SGHNT and CDR2 YYREEE (reference sequence). The CDR3 here is CASSFPSGSTNEQFF. CDR3 coding DNA: TGTGCCAGCAGCTTTCCTAGCGGGAGTACGAATGAGCAGTTCTTC.

The V and J genes are TRBV6-6 and TRBJ2-7, with D perhaps matching TRBD1 or TRBD2 (5 bases each). This CDR3 is built from 14 residues. V lost 10 bases and J 0 bases, leaving 16 bases between the germline ends. Germline CDR1 and CDR2: MNHNY and SVGAGI (reference sequence). Written as DNA, the CDR3 is TGTGCCACTACCGGCAGGGACCACTCCTACGAGCAGTACTTC. As protein: CATTGRDHSYEQYF.

This clone was counted a single time. The CDR3 nucleotides are TGTGCCAGCAGTCTACCCGCTGGCGAGCAGTACTTC. Translating it yields CASSLPAGEQYF. The chain has TRBV28 and TRBJ2-7; D unresolved. Germline CDR1 MDHEN, CDR2 SYDVKM. The CDR3 runs 12 residues. V lost 5 bases, J lost 6 bases, and 11 bases lay in between.

V usage is TRBV19 and J usage is TRBJ1-5, with D hard to call. The V gene's germline CDR1 is LNHDA and CDR2 SQIVND (reference sequence). V gave up 4 bases and J gave up 4 bases, with 8 bases separating them. The CDR3 is 13 residues long. This CDR3 is CASSNQKNQPQHF. The CDR3 DNA is TGTGCCAGTAGTAACCAGAAAAATCAGCCCCAGCATTTT.

The CDR3 sequence is CASSQDLGVGRAYEQYF. CDR3 in DNA: TGCGCCAGCAGCCAAGATCTGGGAGTCGGCAGAGCCTACGAGCAGTACTTC. The chain joins TRBV4-1 to TRBJ2-7; possibly TRBD2 for D (5 bases). Germline CDR1 reads MGHRA; CDR2 reads YSYEKL. Trimming shortened V by 0 bases and J by 2 bases, and 17 bases separated the two germline ends. The CDR3 sequence is 17 residues long.

The chain recombines TRBV10-1 with TRBJ2-1, with no clear D. The germline gives CDR1 WNHNN, CDR2 SYGVQD (reference sequence). V was trimmed by 2 bases and J by 6 bases, leaving 17 bases between them. The CDR3 loop spans 16 amino acids. This CDR3 reads CASSEGCVAVPNEQFF. CDR3 coding DNA: TGCGCCAGCAGTGAGGGGTGTGTAGCAGTTCCCAATGAGCAGTTCTTC.

This chain joins TRBV28 and TRBJ1-2, with TRBD1 matching over 8 bases. The junction had 2 bases not matched to a gene; V was cut back by 4 bases and J by 1 base. The CDR3 contains 14 residues. The germline CDR1 and CDR2 sequences are MDHEN and SYDVKM. Here the CDR3 reads CASSWGQDNYGYTF. The CDR3 DNA reads as TGTGCCAGCAGTTGGGGACAGGATAACTATGGCTACACCTTC.

The chain joins TRBV24-1 to TRBJ1-5; 9 bases map to TRBD1. From germline, CDR1 is KGHDR and CDR2 SFDVKD. This CDR3 region has 16 residues. Unmatched junction bases numbered 12, after V lost 7 bases and J lost 6 bases. The CDR3 bases are TGTGCCACCAGCCCTTCGGGGACAGGGAGTACTCAGCCCCAGCATTTT. The encoded protein is CATSPSGTGSTQPQHF.

This chain joins TRBV18 and TRBJ1-1, with unresolved D. V lost 0 bases and J lost 2, with 10 bases in between. Germline CDR1 is KGHSH and CDR2 is LQKENI. CDR3 length: 15 residues. The CDR3 sequence is CASSPPKQINTEAFF. Here the CDR3 DNA reads TGTGCCAGCTCACCACCCAAACAGATTAACACTGAAGCTTTCTTT.

The chain links TRBV7-8 to TRBJ2-7; maybe TRBD1 (6 bases). Germline V gene data show CDR1 as SGHVS and CDR2 as FQNEAQ. Trimming took off 1 base at V and 3 bases at J, with 13 bases between the two ends. CDR3 length: 15 amino acids. The CDR3 nucleotides read TGTGCCAGCAGCTTAGTCCTCCTACAGGGCTACGAGCAGTACTTC. Translation: CASSLVLLQGYEQYF. Combining the CDR3 with reference TRBV7-8 and TRBJ2-7 gives the whole variable domain GAGVSQSPRYKVAKRGQDVALRCDPISGHVSLFWYQQALGQGPEFLTYFQNEAQLDKSGLPSDRFFAERPEGSVSTLKIQRTQQEDSAVYLCASSLVLLQGYEQYFGPGTRLTVT.

The chain has TRBV10-3 and TRBJ2-7, with unresolved D. CDR1 is ENHRY and CDR2 is SYGVKD in the germline V gene. V dropped 7 bases and J dropped 2 bases, with 12 bases sitting between them. This CDR3 spans 13 amino acids. The CDR3 here is CAITNSRTYEQYF. For the CDR3, the DNA is TGTGCCATCACCAACAGTCGGACCTACGAGCAGTACTTC.

This clone was picked up one time. The chain has TRBV4-1 and TRBJ2-7; the match to TRBD1 covers 7 bases. With 4 bases clipped from V and 2 bases from J, the junction kept 5 bases outside the gene matches. This CDR3 spans 14 amino acids. Germline assignment: CDR1 MGHRA and CDR2 YSYEKL. The CDR3 DNA reads as TGCGCCAGCAGCCTCCGACAGGGTGCCTACGAGCAGTACTTC. It specifies CASSLRQGAYEQYF.

The rearrangement uses TRBV28 and TRBJ2-2, with D possibly being TRBD1 (5 bases). Germline V gene sequence: CDR1 MDHEN, CDR2 SYDVKM. Trimming pared 8 bases from V and 0 bases from J, leaving 13 bases between. This CDR3 comprises 15 residues. CDR3 sequence reads: CASRLDIPNTGELFF. In nucleotides, the CDR3 is TGTGCCAGCCGACTGGACATCCCGAACACCGGGGAGCTGTTTTTT.

The V and J genes are TRBV29-1 and TRBJ1-4, with a possible D match to TRBD1 (5 bases). The CDR3 has 11 residues. V was trimmed by 3 bases and J by 13 bases, leaving 12 bases between them. In germline, CDR1 is SQVTM, CDR2 ANQGSEA. CDR3: CSVDVGDRLFF. The CDR3 DNA sequence: TGCAGCGTTGATGTCGGGGACCGACTGTTTTTT. The whole variable domain, filled in from reference TRBV29-1 and TRBJ1-4, reads SAVISQKPSRDICQRGTSLTIQCQVDSQVTMMFWYRQQPGQSLTLIATANQGSEATYESGFVIDKFPISRPNLTFSTLTVSNMSPEDSSIYLCSVDVGDRLFFGSGTQLSVL.

The CDR3 here is CASSQGRTANYGYTF. CDR3 DNA: TGTGCCAGCAGCCAGGGACGGACCGCTAACTATGGCTACACCTTC. The J gene is TRBJ1-2, the V gene TRBV3-1 (or the pseudogene TRBV3-2), with D perhaps matching TRBD1 (5 bases). The CDR3 has 15 residues. CDR1 is LGHDT, CDR2 YNNKEL, per germline (reference sequence). Trimming stripped 3 bases from V and 0 bases from J, with 11 bases between.

The chain carries TRBV5-4 and TRBJ1-2; 10 bases are a match to TRBD1. With V trimmed by 4 bases and J by 4 bases, 4 bases remained unmatched. The CDR3 is 14 residues long. Germline CDR1 is SGHNT and CDR2 is YYREEE (reference sequence). The CDR3 DNA sequence: TGTGCCAGCAGCACGACAGGGGGCGGCTATGGCTACACCTTC. It is translated as CASSTTGGGYGYTF.

This rearrangement joins TRBV3-1 (or the pseudogene TRBV3-2) to TRBJ2-3, with D hard to call. V dropped 3 bases and J dropped 4 bases, with 14 bases sitting between them. Germline V lookup: CDR1 LGHDT, CDR2 YNNKEL (reference sequence). This CDR3 is built from 15 residues. CDR3 coding DNA: TGTGCCAGCAGCCATGGGTATCATACCGCAGATACGCAGTATTTT. This sequence encodes CASSHGYHTADTQYF.

The V and J genes are TRBV4-1 and TRBJ2-2, with TRBD1 matching 8 bases. Germline-derived CDR1 and CDR2 are MGHRA and YSYEKL. With 6 bases clipped from V and 7 bases from J, the junction kept 16 bases outside the gene matches. This CDR3 is 17 amino acids long. In DNA, the CDR3 is TGCGCCAGCAGTCAGACAGGGGCGGGAAGGGGCCTCGGGGAGCTGTTTTTT. Residues: CASSQTGAGRGLGELFF.